The entry that follows covers one T cell receptor (beta chain) sequence. Its antigen is unknown. This specimen comes from a study of cytomegalovirus exposure and HLA in healthy donors. The study, taken as a whole, reports: Productive status was seen about 87% or about 30% of the time for most TCR beta V segments in an earlier analysis.

PCR was performed using 60 Vbeta and 13 Jbeta primers. The repertoire was sequenced with immunoSEQ multiplex PCR; TCRdb's copy has only in-frame clones and lacks some. This table holds 100,000 or so clones, 78% found once. The CDR3 totals 16 residues. Unmatched junction bases numbered 5, after V lost 0 bases and J lost 5 bases. Germline V gene lookup returns CDR1 GTSNPN and CDR2 SVGIG (reference sequence). The sample was PBMCs. The chain employs TRBV30 and TRBJ2-1; 12 nucleotides agree with TRBD2. The origin of this receptor is a woman aged 40 to 50 in good health and CMV-seropositive. As DNA, the CDR3 is TGTGCCTGGAGTGTCAGAAGGACTAGCGGGAACAATGAGCAGTTCTTC. Protein sequence: CAWSVRRTSGNNEQFF.